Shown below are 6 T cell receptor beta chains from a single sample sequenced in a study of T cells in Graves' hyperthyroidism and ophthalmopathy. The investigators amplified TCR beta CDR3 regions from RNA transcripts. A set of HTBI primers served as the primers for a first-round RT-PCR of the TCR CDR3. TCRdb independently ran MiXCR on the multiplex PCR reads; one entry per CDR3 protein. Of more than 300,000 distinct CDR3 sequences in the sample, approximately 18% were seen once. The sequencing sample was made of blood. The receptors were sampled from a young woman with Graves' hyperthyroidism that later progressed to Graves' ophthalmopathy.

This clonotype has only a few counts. This CDR3 reads CASKNGGYNEQFF. CDR3 bases: TGTGCCAGCAAAAACGGAGGCTACAATGAGCAGTTCTTC. The chain joins TRBV6-2 or TRBV6-3 to TRBJ2-1; D possibly corresponds to TRBD2 (5 bases). The V gene lost 7 bases and the J gene lost 3 bases, with 10 bases spanning the gap. This CDR3 is 13 amino acids long. Germline loops: CDR1 MNHEY, CDR2 SVGEGT.

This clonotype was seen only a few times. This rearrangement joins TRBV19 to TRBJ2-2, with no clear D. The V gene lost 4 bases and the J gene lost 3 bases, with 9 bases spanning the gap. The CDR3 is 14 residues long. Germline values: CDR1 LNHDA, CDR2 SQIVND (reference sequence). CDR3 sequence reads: CASSTNIYTGELFF. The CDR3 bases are TGTGCCAGTAGTACTAACATTTACACCGGGGAGCTGTTTTTT.

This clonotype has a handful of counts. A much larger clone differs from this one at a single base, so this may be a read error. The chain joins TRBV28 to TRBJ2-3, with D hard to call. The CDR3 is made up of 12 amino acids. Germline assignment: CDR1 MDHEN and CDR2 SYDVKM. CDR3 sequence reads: CASSSLTTTRYF. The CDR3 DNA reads TGTGCCAGCAGTTCGTTAACAACTACGCGGTATTTT.

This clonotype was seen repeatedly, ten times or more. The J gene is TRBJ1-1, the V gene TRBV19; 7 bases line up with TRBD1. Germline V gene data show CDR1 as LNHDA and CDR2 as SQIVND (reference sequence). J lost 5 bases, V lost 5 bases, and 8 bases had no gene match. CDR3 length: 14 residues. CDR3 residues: CASSSTGLGTEAFF. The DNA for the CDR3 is TGTGCCAGTAGTTCGACAGGGTTGGGAACTGAAGCTTTCTTT.

The DNA for the CDR3 is TGTGCCAGCAGCCAAGAAGGGGGGTCCCCTGGGGAGCTGTTTTTT. Protein sequence: CASSQEGGSPGELFF. The J gene is TRBJ2-2, the V gene TRBV13; either TRBD1 or TRBD2 may supply D (6 bases each). Trimming stripped 5 bases from V and 8 bases from J, with 18 bases between. Per germline, CDR1 PRHDT and CDR2 FYEKMQ (reference sequence). The CDR3 sequence is 15 residues long.

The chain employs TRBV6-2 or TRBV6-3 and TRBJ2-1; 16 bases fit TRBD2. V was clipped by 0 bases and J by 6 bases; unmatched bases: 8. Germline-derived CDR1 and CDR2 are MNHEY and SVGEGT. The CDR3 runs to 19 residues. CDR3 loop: CASSYSGLAGGLGFNEQFF. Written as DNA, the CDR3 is TGTGCCAGCAGTTACTCGGGACTAGCGGGGGGGCTGGGGTTCAATGAGCAGTTCTTC.